This TCR beta chain was found in a study of T-cell memory formation after mild COVID-19. Overall study context: Largely, the TCR clusters proved donor specific.

The V segment lost 7 bases and the J segment 4 bases; nucleotides outside the gene matches: 18. The CDR3 spans 17 residues. Germline CDR1 is MGHRA and CDR2 is YSYEKL. On this clonotype itself: What it binds is unknown.

Via MiXCR, TCRdb re-called the 5' RACE reads, giving one row per CDR3 protein. The table lists over 95,000 distinct CDR3 sequences, approximately 21% of them singletons. Study observations and caveats: Contracting CD4+ clones were located mainly in CM and EM, and CD8+ clones in EMRA. Clonal second-wave expansions that peaked on day 37 had unconfirmed SARS-CoV-2 specificity. Among clones contracting day 15 to 85, CD4/CD8 was balanced, whereas later expanders leaned CD4+.

The chain links TRBV4-1 to TRBJ1-2; 7 bases map to TRBD1. Source material: PBMCs or a T cell subset sorted from them (not recorded which). This sequence was found in a man aged 18 to 30 who had mild COVID-19 (a few samples of this study predate the infection). Cell type and time point are not known. The CDR3 DNA sequence: TGCGCCAGCACCCAGGGGGGGGACGGAGCTCCGGCCTATGGCTACACCTTC. Translation gives CASTQGGDGAPAYGYTF.